The rows below give T cell receptor beta chains drawn from one sample of a study of OX40 agonist ivuxolimab in advanced cancers. Only in-frame clones appear in the TCRdb table, and some are missing; sequencing was by immunoSEQ multiplex PCR. The sample records 40,000 to 45,000 clones, around 80% being singletons. This specimen consisted of CD4+ or CD8+ T cells sorted from blood, obtained in a trial of the OX40 agonist ivuxolimab. Every receptor here comes from an adult with an advanced solid tumor such as melanoma, head and neck, liver or kidney cancer. CDR3s include the opening cysteine and the closing phenylalanine or tryptophan. A D gene is named only where the DNA matches it firmly. The listing skips clone size in some rows; elsewhere it reads once, few, many or a size class.

TRBV11-1,TRBJ1-1,.,.,TGTGCCAGCGAAGGGTCCTCCGGGAACACTGAAGCTTTCTTT,CASEGSSGNTEAFF
TRBV19,TRBJ1-1,.,.,TGTGCCAGTTCCTATAACCGGGACACTGAAGCTTTCTTT,CASSYNRDTEAFF
TRBV7-2,TRBJ2-7,few,.,TGTGCCAGCAGCTTGGCCCACACCTACGAGCAGTACTTC,CASSLAHTYEQYF
TRBV15,TRBJ2-4,.,.,TGTGCCACCAGCAGCCGGGACCCTAGTTTAGCCAAAAACATTCAGTACTTC,CATSSRDPSLAKNIQYF
TRBV7-2,TRBJ2-7,medium-sized,.,TGTGCCAGCAGCTTTTTGAGGCTAGCAGATGAGCAGTACTTC,CASSFLRLADEQYF
TRBV5-4,TRBJ1-1,.,TRBD1,TGTGCCAGCAGCTTGGATGCAGGGGGCACTGAAGCTTTCTTT,CASSLDAGGTEAFF
TRBV5-5,TRBJ1-6,.,.,TGTGCCAGCAGCTGGGAGGGCTGGGATTCACCCCTCCACTTT,CASSWEGWDSPLHF
TRBV21-1,TRBJ2-7,.,.,TGTGCCAGCAGCAAAGAAATAGTGGTAACCTACGAGCAGTACTTC,CASSKEIVVTYEQYF
TRBV6-5,TRBJ2-5,once,TRBD2,TGTGCCAGTAGCGGGAGGTCCCAAGAGACCCAGTACTTC,CASSGRSQETQYF
TRBV19,TRBJ1-5,.,.,TGTGCCAGTAGTACCTCACGGGGTCAGCCCCAGCATTTT,CASSTSRGQPQHF
TRBV19,TRBJ1-5,.,.,TGTGCCAGTAGTCTAGAAATTCAGCCCCAGCATTTT,CASSLEIQPQHF
TRBV10-1,TRBJ2-7,.,TRBD2,TGCGCCAGCAGTGAACGGGAGCGGGAGGAGGCGAAGCAGTACTTC,CASSEREREEAKQYF
TRBV6-6,TRBJ1-1,.,.,TGTGCCAGCAGTAAGGGAAGGGGCACTGAAGCTTTCTTT,CASSKGRGTEAFF
TRBV7-9,TRBJ2-1,.,.,TGTGCCAGCAGCTTTGGGGGGACGGGCCGACCGTCCTACAATGAGCAGTTCTTC,CASSFGGTGRPSYNEQFF
TRBV5-1,TRBJ1-2,.,.,TGCGCCAGCAGCTTGGATTCGGGCAGGGGAGACTATGGCTACACCTTC,CASSLDSGRGDYGYTF
TRBV4-1,TRBJ2-1,.,.,TGCGCCAGCAGCCAAGACGACAACGCCTACAATGAGCAGTTCTTC,CASSQDDNAYNEQFF
TRBV2,TRBJ1-3,.,.,TGTGCCAGCAGTGAAACCGGAAACACCATATATTTT,CASSETGNTIYF
TRBV7-2,TRBJ2-4,.,.,TGTGCCAGCAGCTTAGACCGAGCAAAAAACATTCAGTACTTC,CASSLDRAKNIQYF
TRBV7-9,TRBJ2-7,.,.,TGTGCCAGCAGCTTACCCAGCTACGAGCAGTACTTC,CASSLPSYEQYF
TRBV2,TRBJ2-7,.,TRBD1,TGTGCCACTAGGGGACAGACCCCCTACGAGCAGTACTTC,CATRGQTPYEQYF
TRBV4-3,TRBJ1-6,.,.,TGCGCCAGCAGCCAACCATTAGGACCGAGGTCACCCCTCCACTTT,CASSQPLGPRSPLHF
TRBV7-2,TRBJ2-5,.,TRBD2,TGTGCCAGCAGCTCGGGACTAGCGGGAAGAGAGACCCAGTACTTC,CASSSGLAGRETQYF
TRBV7-7,TRBJ2-1,.,.,TGTGCCAGCAGCCTTAGCGGTAGCTCCTACAATGAGCAGTTCTTC,CASSLSGSSYNEQFF